Listed below are T cell receptor beta chains from one sample, sequenced in a study of shared clonotypes between healthy human individuals. Sequenced by immunoSEQ multiplex PCR; TCRdb stores in-frame clones only, minus some. The repertoire has under 2,500,000 clones, approximately 94% of them found once; the top ten carry roughly 0.13%. The sample was naive CD4+ T cells sorted from blood. The receptors originated from a man younger than 35 in good health. Each CDR3 is given with its conserved first and last residue. The D gene is left open where the match is weak. The size entry is marked missing in some rows and otherwise reads once, few, many or a size class.

J: TRBJ1-2; V: TRBV7-6; size: .; length: 16; D: TRBD1; CDR3: CASSLGQGARTYGYTF; DNA: TGTGCCAGCAGCTTGGGGCAGGGGGCCAGAACTTATGGCTACACCTTC
J: TRBJ2-7; V: TRBV30; size: .; length: 11; D: TRBD1; CDR3: CAWSTDRAEYF; DNA: TGTGCCTGGAGTACTGACAGGGCGGAGTACTTC
J: TRBJ1-1; V: TRBV6-6; size: .; length: 16; D: .; CDR3: CASSRISASRVTEAFF; DNA: TGTGCCAGCAGTCGTATATCGGCCTCCCGTGTCACTGAAGCTTTCTTT
J: TRBJ2-1; V: TRBV27; size: .; length: 18; D: TRBD2; CDR3: CASSQPGLAGSSYNEQFF; DNA: TGTGCCAGCAGTCAACCGGGACTAGCGGGGAGCTCCTACAATGAGCAGTTCTTC
J: TRBJ1-2; V: TRBV30; size: .; length: 12; D: .; CDR3: CAWSPRDHGYTF; DNA: TGTGCCTGGAGTCCCAGGGACCATGGCTACACCTTC
J: TRBJ2-7; V: TRBV7-6; size: once; length: 15; D: .; CDR3: CASSLASGNSYEQYF; DNA: TGTGCCAGCAGCTTAGCGTCAGGTAACTCCTACGAGCAGTACTTC
J: TRBJ2-5; V: TRBV5-4; size: .; length: 13; D: .; CDR3: CASSSGSQETQYF; DNA: TGTGCCAGCAGTTCGGGCTCCCAAGAGACCCAGTACTTC
J: TRBJ1-5; V: TRBV28; size: .; length: 15; D: TRBD1; CDR3: CASSSTGGGNQPQHF; DNA: TGTGCCAGCAGTTCCACAGGGGGTGGCAATCAGCCCCAGCATTTT
J: TRBJ2-7; V: TRBV6-1; size: .; length: 13; D: .; CDR3: CAGKQELGDEQYF; DNA: TGTGCCGGTAAACAGGAGCTGGGGGACGAGCAGTACTTC
J: TRBJ2-3; V: TRBV20-1; size: once; length: 11; D: .; CDR3: CSARVGDTQYF; DNA: TGCAGTGCTAGAGTCGGCGATACGCAGTATTTT
J: TRBJ2-7; V: TRBV6-1; size: .; length: 15; D: .; CDR3: CASIPARGSSYEQYF; DNA: TGTGCCAGCATCCCCGCACGGGGCAGTAGCTACGAGCAGTACTTC
J: TRBJ2-7; V: TRBV7-9; size: few; length: 15; D: .; CDR3: CASSPETGTSYEQYF; DNA: TGTGCCAGCAGCCCAGAGACAGGGACTTCCTACGAGCAGTACTTC
J: TRBJ2-7; V: TRBV19; size: .; length: 15; D: TRBD1; CDR3: CASSTRGTGSYEQYF; DNA: TGTGCCAGTAGCACGAGAGGGACAGGGTCTTACGAGCAGTACTTC
J: TRBJ2-3; V: TRBV5-1; size: .; length: 11; D: .; CDR3: CASRLADTQYF; DNA: TGCGCCAGCAGACTAGCAGATACGCAGTATTTT
J: TRBJ1-1; V: TRBV10-3; size: .; length: 16; D: .; CDR3: CAISESEGRINTEAFF; DNA: TGTGCCATCAGTGAATCCGAGGGGCGGATAAACACTGAAGCTTTCTTT
J: TRBJ2-2; V: TRBV30; size: .; length: 14; D: TRBD1; CDR3: CAWSRQGYTGELFF; DNA: TGTGCCTGGAGTAGACAGGGTTACACCGGGGAGCTGTTTTTT
J: TRBJ2-2; V: TRBV5-6; size: .; length: 15; D: TRBD1; CDR3: CASSLGGGGTGELFF; DNA: TGTGCCAGCAGCTTGGGAGGGGGCGGCACCGGGGAGCTGTTTTTT
J: TRBJ2-2; V: TRBV5-4; size: .; length: 15; D: .; CDR3: CASSPQEAWTGELFF; DNA: TGTGCCAGCAGCCCGCAGGAGGCTTGGACCGGGGAGCTGTTTTTT
J: TRBJ1-1; V: TRBV7-8; size: .; length: 16; D: TRBD1; CDR3: CASSRGQGGWFTEAFF; DNA: TGTGCCAGCAGCCGGGGACAGGGCGGTTGGTTTACTGAAGCTTTCTTT
J: TRBJ2-5; V: TRBV5-1; size: .; length: 16; D: TRBD1; CDR3: CASRHPTGTEQETQYF; DNA: TGCGCCAGCCGCCACCCCACCGGGACAGAACAAGAGACCCAGTACTTC
J: TRBJ1-1; V: TRBV6-5; size: .; length: 14; D: .; CDR3: CASSSIGGNTEAFF; DNA: TGTGCCAGCAGTTCTATTGGGGGGAACACTGAAGCTTTCTTT
J: TRBJ1-5; V: TRBV5-1; size: .; length: 13; D: .; CDR3: CASSLELNQPQHF; DNA: TGCGCCAGCAGCTTGGAACTTAATCAGCCCCAGCATTTT
J: TRBJ2-2; V: TRBV5-1; size: .; length: 16; D: .; CDR3: CASSLFSGSVTGELFF; DNA: TGCGCCAGCAGCTTATTTAGCGGCTCCGTCACCGGGGAGCTGTTTTTT
J: TRBJ2-1; V: TRBV4-2; size: .; length: 15; D: .; CDR3: CASSPPGGPYNEQFF; DNA: TGTGCCAGCAGCCCCCCTGGGGGACCCTACAATGAGCAGTTCTTC
J: TRBJ2-7; V: TRBV6-1; size: .; length: 17; D: TRBD2; CDR3: CASSATLAGVQSNEQYF; DNA: TGTGCCAGCAGTGCTACCCTGGCGGGGGTCCAATCCAACGAGCAGTACTTC
J: TRBJ2-7; V: TRBV7-9; size: .; length: 16; D: .; CDR3: CASSLGARGHSYEQYF; DNA: TGTGCCAGCAGCTTAGGCGCGAGAGGGCACTCCTACGAGCAGTACTTC
J: TRBJ2-7; V: TRBV27; size: .; length: 15; D: .; CDR3: CASSFQGRRGDEQYF; DNA: TGTGCCAGCAGTTTTCAGGGGCGTAGGGGGGACGAGCAGTACTTC
J: TRBJ2-1; V: TRBV27; size: .; length: 15; D: TRBD1; CDR3: CASSMGQGVYNEQFF; DNA: TGTGCCAGCAGTATGGGACAGGGGGTATACAATGAGCAGTTCTTC
J: TRBJ2-6; V: TRBV19; size: .; length: 19; D: TRBD1; CDR3: CASMKSGNRGISGANVLTF; DNA: TGTGCCAGTATGAAGTCGGGTAACAGGGGGATATCTGGGGCCAACGTCCTGACTTTC
J: TRBJ1-5; V: TRBV7-9; size: .; length: 14; D: TRBD1; CDR3: CASSLQGAGQPQHF; DNA: TGTGCCAGCAGCTTACAGGGGGCTGGTCAGCCCCAGCATTTT
J: TRBJ2-3; V: TRBV7-2; size: .; length: 15; D: TRBD2; CDR3: CASSPSGRPTDTQYF; DNA: TGTGCCAGCAGCCCTAGCGGGAGACCCACAGATACGCAGTATTTT
J: TRBJ2-2; V: TRBV7-2; size: .; length: 15; D: .; CDR3: CASSLMAGEGGELFF; DNA: TGTGCCAGCAGCTTAATGGCAGGGGAAGGCGGGGAGCTGTTTTTT
J: TRBJ2-5; V: TRBV27; size: .; length: 14; D: .; CDR3: CASSTPGSGETQYF; DNA: TGTGCCAGCAGTACCCCCGGGAGTGGGGAGACCCAGTACTTC
J: TRBJ1-1; V: TRBV18; size: once; length: 15; D: .; CDR3: CASSPPGGKNTEAFF; DNA: TGTGCCAGCTCACCACCCGGGGGGAAGAACACTGAAGCTTTCTTT
J: TRBJ1-2; V: TRBV28; size: .; length: 13; D: TRBD1; CDR3: CASSRQGPGGYTF; DNA: TGTGCCAGCAGTCGACAGGGGCCGGGAGGCTACACCTTC
J: TRBJ1-5; V: TRBV5-1; size: .; length: 15; D: .; CDR3: CASSLGQLQGQPQHF; DNA: TGCGCCAGCAGCTTGGGACAGCTCCAGGGTCAGCCCCAGCATTTT
J: TRBJ2-2; V: TRBV29-1; size: .; length: 15; D: TRBD1; CDR3: CSVGEQGVHTGELFF; DNA: TGCAGCGTTGGGGAACAGGGGGTTCATACCGGGGAGCTGTTTTTT
J: TRBJ2-1; V: TRBV4-1; size: .; length: 14; D: TRBD2; CDR3: CASSQGLAGKIVFF; DNA: TGCGCCAGCAGCCAAGGGCTAGCGGGAAAGATAGTGTTCTTC
J: TRBJ2-7; V: TRBV6-6; size: .; length: 13; D: TRBD1; CDR3: CASSPGQVAEQYF; DNA: TGTGCCAGCAGCCCGGGACAGGTAGCCGAGCAGTACTTC
J: TRBJ1-5; V: TRBV30; size: .; length: 14; D: .; CDR3: CAWSVGEGFAPQHF; DNA: TGTGCCTGGAGTGTAGGGGAGGGGTTTGCGCCCCAGCATTTT
J: TRBJ2-3; V: TRBV9; size: once; length: 13; D: .; CDR3: CASSVSNTDTQYF; DNA: TGTGCCAGCAGCGTCTCGAACACAGATACGCAGTATTTT
J: TRBJ1-2; V: TRBV23-1; size: .; length: 14; D: .; CDR3: CASSQRDVGYGYTF; DNA: TGCGCCAGCAGTCAACGGGACGTCGGCTATGGCTACACCTTC
J: TRBJ1-3; V: TRBV6-6; size: .; length: 16; D: TRBD1; CDR3: CASTDLQGDSGNTIYF; DNA: TGTGCCAGCACCGACTTACAGGGGGACTCTGGAAACACCATATATTTT
J: TRBJ2-7; V: TRBV28; size: .; length: 16; D: .; CDR3: CASSQGYQGGGDEQYF; DNA: TGTGCCAGCAGCCAGGGTTACCAGGGAGGGGGGGACGAGCAGTACTTC
J: TRBJ2-4; V: TRBV4-1; size: .; length: 18; D: TRBD2; CDR3: CASSPGLAGGQAKNIQYF; DNA: TGCGCCAGCAGCCCTGGTCTAGCGGGGGGACAAGCCAAAAACATTCAGTACTTC
J: TRBJ2-5; V: TRBV12-5; size: .; length: 14; D: TRBD1; CDR3: CASAPGTGLETQYF; DNA: TGTGCTAGTGCCCCCGGGACAGGGCTAGAGACCCAGTACTTC
J: TRBJ2-6; V: TRBV23-1; size: .; length: 17; D: .; CDR3: CASSQRGPLSGANVLTF; DNA: TGCGCCAGCAGTCAACGGGGACCGCTCTCTGGGGCCAACGTCCTGACTTTC
J: TRBJ1-5; V: TRBV7-9; size: .; length: 14; D: .; CDR3: CASSPRSGDQPQHF; DNA: TGTGCCAGCAGCCCTCGCTCAGGAGATCAGCCCCAGCATTTT
J: TRBJ1-5; V: TRBV15; size: .; length: 14; D: .; CDR3: CATSRVGGGQPQHF; DNA: TGTGCCACCAGCAGAGTGGGGGGCGGTCAGCCCCAGCATTTT
J: TRBJ1-5; V: TRBV4-1; size: few; length: 15; D: .; CDR3: CASSRTYSSNQPQHF; DNA: TGCGCCAGCAGCCGGACTTACAGTAGCAATCAGCCCCAGCATTTT
J: TRBJ2-7; V: TRBV6-5; size: .; length: 13; D: .; CDR3: CASSPPTSYEQYF; DNA: TGTGCCAGCAGTCCGCCCACCTCCTACGAGCAGTACTTC